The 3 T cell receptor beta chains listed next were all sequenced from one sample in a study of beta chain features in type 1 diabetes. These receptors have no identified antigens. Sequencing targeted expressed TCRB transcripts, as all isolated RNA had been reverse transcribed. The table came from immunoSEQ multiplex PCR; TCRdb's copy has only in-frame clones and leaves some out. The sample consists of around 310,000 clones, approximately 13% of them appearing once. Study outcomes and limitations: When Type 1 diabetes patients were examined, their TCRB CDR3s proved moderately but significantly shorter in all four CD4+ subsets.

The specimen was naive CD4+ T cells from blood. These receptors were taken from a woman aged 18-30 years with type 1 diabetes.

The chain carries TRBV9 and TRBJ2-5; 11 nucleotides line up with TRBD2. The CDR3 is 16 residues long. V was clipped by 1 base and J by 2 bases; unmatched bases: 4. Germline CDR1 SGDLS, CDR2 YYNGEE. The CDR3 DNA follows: TGTGCCAGCAGCGTATCAGGACTAGCGGGTCAAGAGACCCAGTACTTC. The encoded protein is CASSVSGLAGQETQYF.

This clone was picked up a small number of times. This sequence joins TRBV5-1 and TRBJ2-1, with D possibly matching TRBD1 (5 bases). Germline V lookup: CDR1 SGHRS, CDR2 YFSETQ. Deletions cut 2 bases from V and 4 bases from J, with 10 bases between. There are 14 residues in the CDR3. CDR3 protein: CASSFSDSYNEQFF. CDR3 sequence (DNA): TGCGCCAGCAGCTTCTCCGACAGTTACAATGAGCAGTTCTTC.

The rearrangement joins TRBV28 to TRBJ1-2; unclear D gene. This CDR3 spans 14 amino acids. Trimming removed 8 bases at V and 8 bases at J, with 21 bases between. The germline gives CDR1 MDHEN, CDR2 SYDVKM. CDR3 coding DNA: TGTGCCAGCTCCACCGCGGCGGCGGGTCAAGGCTACACCTTC. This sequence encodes CASSTAAAGQGYTF.